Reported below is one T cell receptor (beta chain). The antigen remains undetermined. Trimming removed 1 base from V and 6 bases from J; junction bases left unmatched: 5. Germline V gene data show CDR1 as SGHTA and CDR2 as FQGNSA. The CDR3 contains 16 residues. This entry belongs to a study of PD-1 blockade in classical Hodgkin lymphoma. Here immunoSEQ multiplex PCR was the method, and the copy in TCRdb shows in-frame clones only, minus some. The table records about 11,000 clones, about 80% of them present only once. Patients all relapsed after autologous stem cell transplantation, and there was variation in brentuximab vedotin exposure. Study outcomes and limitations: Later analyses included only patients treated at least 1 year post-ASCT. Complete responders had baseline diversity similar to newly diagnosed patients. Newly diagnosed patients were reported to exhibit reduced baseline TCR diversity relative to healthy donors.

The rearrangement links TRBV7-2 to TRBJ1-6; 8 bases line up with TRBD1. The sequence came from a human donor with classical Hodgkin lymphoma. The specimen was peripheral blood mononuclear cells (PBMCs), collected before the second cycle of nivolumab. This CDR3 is CASSLGGDRGNSPLHF. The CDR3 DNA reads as TGTGCCAGCAGCTTAGGGGGTGACAGGGGTAATTCACCCCTCCACTTT. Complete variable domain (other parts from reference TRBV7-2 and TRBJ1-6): GAGVSQSPSNKVTEKGKDVELRCDPISGHTALYWYRQSLGQGLEFLIYFQGNSAPDKSGLPSDRFSAERTGGSVSTLTIQRTQQEDSAVYLCASSLGGDRGNSPLHFGNGTRLTVT.